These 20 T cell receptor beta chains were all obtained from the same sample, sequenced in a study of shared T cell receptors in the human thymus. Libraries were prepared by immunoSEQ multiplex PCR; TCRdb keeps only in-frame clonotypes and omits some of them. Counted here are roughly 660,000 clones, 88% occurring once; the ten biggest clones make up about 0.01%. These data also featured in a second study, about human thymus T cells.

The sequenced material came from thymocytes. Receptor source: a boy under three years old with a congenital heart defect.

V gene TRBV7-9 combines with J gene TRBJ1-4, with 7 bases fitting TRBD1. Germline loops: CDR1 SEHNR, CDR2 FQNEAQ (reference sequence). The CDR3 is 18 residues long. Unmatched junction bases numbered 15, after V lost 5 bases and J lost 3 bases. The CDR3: CASSPDEDRKASNEKLFF. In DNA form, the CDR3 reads TGTGCCAGCAGCCCAGATGAGGACAGGAAGGCATCTAATGAAAAACTGTTTTTT.

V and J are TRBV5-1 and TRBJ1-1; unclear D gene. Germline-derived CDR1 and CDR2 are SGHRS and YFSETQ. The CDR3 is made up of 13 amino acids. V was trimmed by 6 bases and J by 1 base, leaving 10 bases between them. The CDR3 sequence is CASNLPGNTEAFF. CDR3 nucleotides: TGCGCCAGCAACCTCCCGGGGAACACTGAAGCTTTCTTT.

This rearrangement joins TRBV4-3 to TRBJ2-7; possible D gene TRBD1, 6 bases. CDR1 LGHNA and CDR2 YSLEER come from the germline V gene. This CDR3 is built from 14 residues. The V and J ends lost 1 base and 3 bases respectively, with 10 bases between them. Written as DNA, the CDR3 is TGCGCCAGCAGCCAAGGGTCCAGGGGCTACGAGCAGTACTTC. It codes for CASSQGSRGYEQYF.

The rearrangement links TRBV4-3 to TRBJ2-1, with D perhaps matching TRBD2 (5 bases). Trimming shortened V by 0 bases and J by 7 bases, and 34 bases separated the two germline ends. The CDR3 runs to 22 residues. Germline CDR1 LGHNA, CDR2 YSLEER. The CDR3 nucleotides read TGCGCCAGCAGCCAAGAAGGCCTGCCGAACGGGAAATCCCCGGATCTCCTTAATGAGCAGTTCTTC. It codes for CASSQEGLPNGKSPDLLNEQFF.

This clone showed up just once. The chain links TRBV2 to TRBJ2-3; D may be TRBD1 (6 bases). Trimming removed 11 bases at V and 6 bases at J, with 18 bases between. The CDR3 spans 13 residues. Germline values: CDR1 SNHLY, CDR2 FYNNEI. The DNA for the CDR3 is TGTGCCGCGACAGGTCCCCAGTGGGATACGCAGTATTTT. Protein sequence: CAATGPQWDTQYF. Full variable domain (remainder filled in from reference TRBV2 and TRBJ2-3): EPEVTQTPSHQVTQMGQEVILRCVPISNHLYFYWYRQILGQKVEFLVSFYNNEISEKSEIFDDQFSVERPDGSNFTLKIRSTKLEDSAMYFCAATGPQWDTQYFGPGTRLTVL.

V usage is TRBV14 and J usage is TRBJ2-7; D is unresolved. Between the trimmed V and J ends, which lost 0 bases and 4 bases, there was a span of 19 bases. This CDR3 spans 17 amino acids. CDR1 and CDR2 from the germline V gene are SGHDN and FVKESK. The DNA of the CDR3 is TGTGCCAGCAGCCAAGACAAACCCATTACAGACCCTTACGAGCAGTACTTC. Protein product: CASSQDKPITDPYEQYF.

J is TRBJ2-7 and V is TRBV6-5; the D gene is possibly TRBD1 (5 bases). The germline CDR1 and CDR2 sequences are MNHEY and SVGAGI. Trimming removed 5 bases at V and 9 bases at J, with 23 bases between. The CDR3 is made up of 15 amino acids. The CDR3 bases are TGTGCCAGCAGTCGACCGCCCGGACAAGATACCGGGCAGTACTTC. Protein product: CASSRPPGQDTGQYF.

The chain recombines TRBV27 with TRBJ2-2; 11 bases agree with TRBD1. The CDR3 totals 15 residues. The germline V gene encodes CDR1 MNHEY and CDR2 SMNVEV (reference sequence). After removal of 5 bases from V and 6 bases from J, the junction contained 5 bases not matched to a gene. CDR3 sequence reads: CASSPGTGGPGELFF. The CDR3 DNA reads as TGTGCCAGCAGTCCAGGGACAGGGGGTCCCGGGGAGCTGTTTTTT.

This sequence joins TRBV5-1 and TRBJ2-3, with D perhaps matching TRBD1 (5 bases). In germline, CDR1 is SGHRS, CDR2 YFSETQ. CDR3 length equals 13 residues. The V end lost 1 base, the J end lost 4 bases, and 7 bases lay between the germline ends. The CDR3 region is CASSLLGADTQYF. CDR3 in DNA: TGCGCCAGCAGCTTGTTAGGGGCAGATACGCAGTATTTT.

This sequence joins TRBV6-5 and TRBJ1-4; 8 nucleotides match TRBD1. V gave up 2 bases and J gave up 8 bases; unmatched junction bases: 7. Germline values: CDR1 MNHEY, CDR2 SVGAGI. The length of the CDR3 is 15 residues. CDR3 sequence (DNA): TGTGCCAGCAGTTACACTAAACAGGGGGGAGAAAAACTGTTTTTT. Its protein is CASSYTKQGGEKLFF.

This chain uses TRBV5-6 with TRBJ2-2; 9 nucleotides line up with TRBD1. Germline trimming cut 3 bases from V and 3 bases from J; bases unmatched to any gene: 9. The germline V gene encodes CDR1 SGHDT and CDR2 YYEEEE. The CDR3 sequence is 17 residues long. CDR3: CASSSDRGRGDTGELFF. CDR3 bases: TGTGCCAGCAGCTCGGACAGGGGTCGGGGGGACACCGGGGAGCTGTTTTTT.

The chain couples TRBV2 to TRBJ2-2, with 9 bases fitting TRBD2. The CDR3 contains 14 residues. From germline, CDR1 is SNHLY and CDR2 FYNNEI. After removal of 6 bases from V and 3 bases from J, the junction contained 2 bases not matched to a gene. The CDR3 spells CASRAGGDTGELFF. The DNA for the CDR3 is TGTGCCAGCAGGGCGGGGGGGGACACCGGGGAGCTGTTTTTT.

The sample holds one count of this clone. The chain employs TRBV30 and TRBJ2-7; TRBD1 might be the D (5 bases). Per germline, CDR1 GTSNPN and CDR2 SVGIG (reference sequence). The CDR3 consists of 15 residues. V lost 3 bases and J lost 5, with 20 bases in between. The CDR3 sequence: CAWRSREGSRHEQYF. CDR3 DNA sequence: TGTGCCTGGAGGTCCAGGGAAGGGTCACGCCACGAGCAGTACTTC.

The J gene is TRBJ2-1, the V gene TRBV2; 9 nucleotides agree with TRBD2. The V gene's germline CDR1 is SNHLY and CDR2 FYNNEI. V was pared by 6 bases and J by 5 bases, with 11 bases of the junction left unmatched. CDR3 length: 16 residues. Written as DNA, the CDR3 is TGTGCCAGCAGGCGGCTAGCGGGAAGGCGCGACAATGAGCAGTTCTTC. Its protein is CASRRLAGRRDNEQFF.

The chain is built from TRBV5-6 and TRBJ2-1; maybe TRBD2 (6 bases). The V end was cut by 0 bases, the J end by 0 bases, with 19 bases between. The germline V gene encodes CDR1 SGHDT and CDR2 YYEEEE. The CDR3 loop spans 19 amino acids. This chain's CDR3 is CASSLAPSATNHSYNEQFF. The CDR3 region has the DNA TGTGCCAGCAGCTTGGCCCCTAGCGCGACAAATCACTCCTACAATGAGCAGTTCTTC.

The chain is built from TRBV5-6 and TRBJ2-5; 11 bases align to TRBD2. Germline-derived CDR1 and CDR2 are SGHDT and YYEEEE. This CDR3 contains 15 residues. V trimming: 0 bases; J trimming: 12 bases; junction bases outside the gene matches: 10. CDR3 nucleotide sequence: TGTGCCAGCAGCTTGGGGCGGGGGACTAGCGGCTCCGAGTACTTC. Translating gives CASSLGRGTSGSEYF.

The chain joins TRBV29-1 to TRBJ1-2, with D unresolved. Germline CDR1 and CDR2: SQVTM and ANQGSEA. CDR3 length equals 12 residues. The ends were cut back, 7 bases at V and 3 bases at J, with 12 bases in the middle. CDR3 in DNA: TGCAGCGCCGGGGTGAGGGACTATGGCTACACCTTC. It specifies CSAGVRDYGYTF.

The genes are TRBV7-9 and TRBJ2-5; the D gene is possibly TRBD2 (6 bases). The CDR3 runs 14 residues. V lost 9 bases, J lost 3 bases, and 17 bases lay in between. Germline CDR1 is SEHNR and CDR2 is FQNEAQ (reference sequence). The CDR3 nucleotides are TGTGCCAGTACCCCATTGGGGGGAGAAGAGACCCAGTACTTC. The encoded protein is CASTPLGGEETQYF.

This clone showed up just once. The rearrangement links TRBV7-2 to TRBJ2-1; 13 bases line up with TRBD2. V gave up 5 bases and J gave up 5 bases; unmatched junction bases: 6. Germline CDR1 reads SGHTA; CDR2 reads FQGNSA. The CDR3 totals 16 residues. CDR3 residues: CASSRTSGGPHNEQFF. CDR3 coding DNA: TGTGCCAGCAGCAGGACTAGCGGGGGACCACACAATGAGCAGTTCTTC.

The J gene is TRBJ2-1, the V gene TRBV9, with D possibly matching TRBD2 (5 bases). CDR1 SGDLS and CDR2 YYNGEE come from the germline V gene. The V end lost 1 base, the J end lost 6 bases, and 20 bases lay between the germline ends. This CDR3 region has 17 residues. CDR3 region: CASSVSSAPREGNEQFF. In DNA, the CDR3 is TGTGCCAGCAGCGTAAGTAGCGCCCCCCGGGAAGGCAATGAGCAGTTCTTC.